These 23 T cell receptor beta chains originate from one sample sequenced in a study of T cells after yellow fever vaccination. TCRdb re-analysed the 5' RACE reads in MiXCR, keeping a single row per CDR3 protein. The sample includes around 73,000 distinct CDR3 sequences, 7.5% to 8% of them seen just once. The sample consisted of CD8+ T cells sorted from PBMCs, taken on the day of the yellow fever booster vaccination. The receptors here all came from a man aged 30-40 years who received the YFV17D yellow fever vaccine.

The chain uses TRBV20-1 and TRBJ2-1; D ambiguous. The ends were cut back, 5 bases at V and 2 bases at J, with 7 bases in the middle. The germline CDR1 and CDR2 sequences are DFQATT and SNEGSKA (reference sequence). The CDR3 extends over 12 amino acids. DNA for the CDR3: TGCAGTGCTCCCCCAGCCTACAATGAGCAGTTCTTC. This sequence encodes CSAPPAYNEQFF.

V is TRBV7-9 and J is TRBJ2-2; 7 bases align to TRBD1. Germline CDR1 SEHNR, CDR2 FQNEAQ (reference sequence). The CDR3 spans 16 residues. After removal of 3 bases from V and 4 bases from J, the junction contained 8 bases not matched to a gene. CDR3 in amino acids: CASSFGATGTTGELFF. The CDR3 nucleotides read TGTGCCAGCAGCTTCGGCGCGACAGGGACCACCGGGGAGCTGTTTTTT.

This clonotype came up many times. V is TRBV12-3 or TRBV12-4 and J is TRBJ2-7; D possibly matches TRBD1 or TRBD2 (5 bases each). The CDR3 loop spans 14 amino acids. Trimming removed 5 bases at V and 3 bases at J, with 14 bases between. The CDR3 DNA reads as TGTGCCAGCAGTATCCGGGACGAGGGCTACGAGCAGTACTTC. Residues: CASSIRDEGYEQYF.

The J gene is TRBJ2-1, the V gene TRBV6-2 or TRBV6-3, with 9 bases matching TRBD1. Germline V gives CDR1 MNHEY, CDR2 SVGEGT. V trimming: 2 bases; J trimming: 7 bases; junction bases outside the gene matches: 6. There are 15 residues in the CDR3. As DNA, the CDR3 is TGTGCCAGCAGTTACGTACAGGGGGCGATTAATGAGCAGTTCTTC. Translated, it gives CASSYVQGAINEQFF.

In its sample, this clonotype was seen many times. The J gene is TRBJ1-1, the V gene TRBV12-3 or TRBV12-4; D is uncertain. The V and J ends lost 6 bases and 1 base respectively, with 12 bases between them. The CDR3 sequence is 14 residues long. The CDR3 spells CASSRTAGNTEAFF. DNA of the CDR3: TGTGCCAGCAGCCGTACCGCAGGGAACACTGAAGCTTTCTTT.

This clonotype has more than one count but fewer than ten. This chain connects TRBV4-3 to TRBJ2-2, with D tentatively TRBD1 (5 bases). CDR1 is LGHNA and CDR2 is YSLEER in the germline V gene. CDR3 length: 16 residues. Between the trimmed V and J ends, which lost 3 bases and 3 bases, there was a span of 14 bases. CDR3 residues: CASSHAPQGYTGELFF. The CDR3 bases are TGCGCCAGCAGCCACGCACCCCAGGGATACACCGGGGAGCTGTTTTTT.

In this sample, this clonotype turned up many times. The chain is built from TRBV27 and TRBJ2-7; unclear D gene. Germline V lookup: CDR1 MNHEY, CDR2 SMNVEV (reference sequence). The CDR3 is 12 amino acids. V was cut by 6 bases and J by 3 bases, with 9 bases left in between. The CDR3 bases are TGTGCCAGCAGCCCTAATAACTACGAGCAGTACTTC. It specifies CASSPNNYEQYF.

This clonotype has just a few counts. The chain couples TRBV5-1 to TRBJ2-1; D possibly corresponds to TRBD2 (6 bases). Trimming shortened V by 1 base and J by 4 bases, and 9 bases separated the two germline ends. This CDR3 is 14 amino acids long. CDR1 and CDR2 from the germline V gene are SGHRS and YFSETQ. CDR3 sequence reads: CASSLPSAYNEQFF. As DNA, the CDR3 is TGCGCCAGCAGCTTGCCTAGCGCATACAATGAGCAGTTCTTC.

The chain employs TRBV5-1 and TRBJ2-3; 13 bases fit TRBD2. This CDR3 is built from 23 residues. Germline V lookup: CDR1 SGHRS, CDR2 YFSETQ. V was pared by 4 bases and J by 1 base, with 24 bases of the junction left unmatched. The DNA for the CDR3 is TGCGCCAGCAGCGGACAACCTCTTCCTGGGACTAGCGGGATTAACCCTCGCACAGATACGCAGTATTTT. Translating it yields CASSGQPLPGTSGINPRTDTQYF.

This clonotype was seen only a few times. This sequence joins TRBV20-1 and TRBJ1-4, with D possibly being TRBD1 (5 bases). Trimming took off 1 base at V and 5 bases at J, with 8 bases between the two ends. Germline V gene sequence: CDR1 DFQATT, CDR2 SNEGSKA (reference sequence). The CDR3 consists of 13 residues. The CDR3 bases are TGCAGTGCTAGAGGGGACCCCAATGAAAAACTGTTTTTT. Residues: CSARGDPNEKLFF.

The sample holds a few counts of this clonotype. The chain joins TRBV5-1 to TRBJ2-3; no firm D call. This CDR3 is 13 amino acids long. Per the germline V gene, CDR1 is SGHRS and CDR2 is YFSETQ. The germline V and J ends were trimmed by 7 bases and 0 bases, with 9 bases remaining between them. The CDR3 region has the DNA TGCGCCAGCCCACATGCTAGCACAGATACGCAGTATTTT. This codes for CASPHASTDTQYF.

V usage is TRBV30 and J usage is TRBJ2-7; 8 nucleotides align to TRBD1. The CDR3 is made up of 14 amino acids. J lost 2 bases, V lost 5 bases, and 8 bases had no gene match. CDR1 and CDR2 (germline): GTSNPN, SVGIG (reference sequence). The CDR3 DNA is TGTGCCTGGGGGACCGGGACAGGTACCTACGAGCAGTACTTC. It yields the protein CAWGTGTGTYEQYF. The full variable domain, its missing parts supplied by reference TRBV30 and TRBJ2-7, is SQTIHQWPATLVQPVGSPLSLECTVEGTSNPNLYWYRQAAGRGLQLLFYSVGIGQISSEVPQNLSASRPQDRQFILSSKKLLLSDSGFYLCAWGTGTGTYEQYFGPGTRLTVT.

The CDR3: CSAREGQGYSYEQYF. The CDR3 bases are TGCAGTGCTAGGGAAGGACAGGGATACTCCTACGAGCAGTACTTC. The chain recombines TRBV20-1 with TRBJ2-7, with 8 bases lining up with TRBD1. Germline V gene data show CDR1 as DFQATT and CDR2 as SNEGSKA (reference sequence). This CDR3 has 15 amino acids. V lost 3 bases and J lost 0; bases outside the gene matches: 7.

The chain employs TRBV4-3 and TRBJ2-7; D is unclear. Germline assignment: CDR1 LGHNA and CDR2 YSLEER. The CDR3 spans 13 residues. Trimming removed 5 bases at V and 3 bases at J, with 11 bases between. The CDR3 here is CASSIEENYEQYF. CDR3 in DNA: TGCGCCAGCAGCATCGAGGAAAACTACGAGCAGTACTTC.

The chain is built from TRBV29-1 and TRBJ2-2; D not resolved. The V end was cut by 3 bases, the J end by 6 bases, with 5 bases between. Germline CDR1 SQVTM, CDR2 ANQGSEA. CDR3 length: 11 residues. The CDR3 DNA follows: TGCAGCGTTGAGGGTGCCGGGGAGCTGTTTTTT. Protein: CSVEGAGELFF.

This clonotype has only a few counts. The gene calls are TRBV4-1 and TRBJ2-1; 14 bases fit TRBD2. The germline gives CDR1 MGHRA, CDR2 YSYEKL. Trimming cost V 1 base and J 5 bases; bases outside gene matches: 16. This CDR3 has 21 amino acids. The CDR3 sequence: CASSQVPPGLAGVEWHNEQFF. CDR3 DNA: TGCGCCAGCAGCCAAGTCCCACCGGGACTAGCGGGAGTTGAGTGGCACAATGAGCAGTTCTTC.

This chain links TRBV7-2 with TRBJ2-7; D unresolved. Germline-derived CDR1 and CDR2 are SGHTA and FQGNSA. The CDR3 loop spans 13 amino acids. V shed 1 base and J shed 3 bases, with 7 bases lying between them. This CDR3 is CASSLGTIYEQYF. The CDR3 DNA sequence: TGTGCCAGCAGCTTAGGGACGATCTACGAGCAGTACTTC.

Many counts were recorded for this clonotype. The rearrangement joins TRBV5-1 to TRBJ2-7; TRBD2 agrees at 13 bases. Germline CDR1 is SGHRS and CDR2 is YFSETQ. The trim removed 4 bases at V and 3 bases at J, leaving 7 bases unmatched. The CDR3 loop spans 16 amino acids. The CDR3 spells CASSEIGLAGDYEQYF. CDR3 coding DNA: TGCGCCAGCAGCGAAATTGGACTAGCGGGAGACTACGAGCAGTACTTC.

The rearrangement links TRBV7-2 to TRBJ2-1, with TRBD2 matching 10 bases. Germline-derived CDR1 and CDR2 are SGHTA and FQGNSA. V gave up 3 bases and J gave up 6 bases; unmatched junction bases: 5. CDR3 size: 15 residues. The CDR3 protein is CASSFGPSGGNEQFF. DNA for the CDR3: TGTGCCAGCAGCTTTGGGCCTAGCGGGGGCAATGAGCAGTTCTTC.

The chain combines TRBV9 with TRBJ2-1; 11 bases map to TRBD2. Per the germline V gene, CDR1 is SGDLS and CDR2 is YYNGEE. The V and J ends lost 7 bases and 4 bases, in that order; junction bases with no gene match: 7. There are 15 residues in the CDR3. CDR3 amino acids: CASAAGTSGYNEQFF. The CDR3 bases are TGTGCCAGCGCTGCCGGGACTAGCGGTTACAATGAGCAGTTCTTC.

The rearrangement links TRBV27 to TRBJ2-1, with 10 bases that match TRBD2. The CDR3 is 14 amino acids. From germline, CDR1 is MNHEY and CDR2 SMNVEV (reference sequence). Losses at the gene ends were 8 bases for V and 7 bases for J; bases not matched to a gene: 8. CDR3 sequence reads: CASAGLAEANEQFF. The CDR3 nucleotides are TGTGCCAGCGCCGGACTAGCGGAAGCTAATGAGCAGTTCTTC.

At least ten counts were recorded for this clonotype. V gene TRBV27 combines with J gene TRBJ2-7; D is undetermined. The CDR3 consists of 14 residues. The germline CDR1 and CDR2 sequences are MNHEY and SMNVEV (reference sequence). Trimming removed 4 bases at V and 3 bases at J, with 13 bases between. The CDR3 protein is CASSWEEGSYEQYF. CDR3 DNA sequence: TGTGCCAGCAGTTGGGAAGAAGGAAGCTACGAGCAGTACTTC.

This clonotype was seen only a few times. The chain has TRBV27 and TRBJ2-5; TRBD1 matches at 10 bases. J was trimmed by 5 bases and V by 3 bases; bases with no gene match: 6. CDR3 size: 15 residues. Germline V gene lookup returns CDR1 MNHEY and CDR2 SMNVEV (reference sequence). The DNA of the CDR3 is TGTGCCAGCAGTTTCTGGGACAGGGGTCCGGAGACCCAGTACTTC. This translates into CASSFWDRGPETQYF.